A few counts support the clone carrying this T cell receptor beta chain. Its antigen is not known. This sample is drawn from a study of early T cells in non-severe SARS-CoV-2 infection. Study-level information: Investigators sequenced bulk RNA drawn from unsorted whole blood, and chains remained unpaired.

The CDR3 is made up of 16 amino acids. The germline V gene encodes CDR1 LGHNA and CDR2 YNFKEQ. The ends lost 4 bases at V and 4 bases at J; junction bases unmatched: 2. The study, taken as a whole, reports: There was a bias toward anti-spike CD8 responses in VDJdb matching, which missed private and CD4 specificities.

Individual cDNA molecules each received unique molecular identifiers attached to them. In TCRdb, the 5' RACE reads were re-called with MiXCR into one record per CDR3 protein. The repertoire consists of about 60,000 distinct CDR3 sequences, with over 8% occurring once and the leading ten covering roughly 3.2%. Sequences were obtained from whole blood. This chain joins TRBV4-2 and TRBJ2-3; 16 bases map to TRBD2. The TCR comes from an adult who was a healthcare worker with PCR-confirmed SARS-CoV-2 infection or an uninfected control (not recorded which). The CDR3 loop reads CASSPGLAGGPDTQYF. Here the CDR3 DNA reads TGTGCCAGCAGCCCGGGACTAGCGGGAGGGCCAGATACGCAGTATTTT.